This T cell receptor beta chain was documented in a study of cytomegalovirus exposure and HLA in healthy donors. The CDR3 is 14 residues long. Germline V CDR1 and CDR2: LGHNA, YNFKEQ. Trimming removed 0 bases from V and 7 bases from J, with 12 bases in between. PCR was performed using 60 Vbeta and 13 Jbeta primers. The table came from immunoSEQ multiplex PCR; TCRdb's copy has only in-frame clones and leaves some out. The data show over 150,000 clones, 60% to 80% seen once. Input material: PBMCs. The V call is TRBV4-2, the J call TRBJ1-2; TRBD1 is a possible D gene (6 bases). This receptor was taken from a young woman in good health and CMV-seronegative. The CDR3 DNA is TGTGCCAGCAGCCAAGAGGCCAGGGGAAGTGGCTACACCTTC. Its protein is CASSQEARGSGYTF.